The TCR beta chain described here comes from a study of beta chain features in type 1 diabetes. The V gene's germline CDR1 is MGHRA and CDR2 YSYEKL. The CDR3 has 16 amino acids. V lost 1 base and J 2 bases, leaving 12 bases between the germline ends. Sequenced material consisted of expressed TCRB transcripts (all of the isolated RNA was reverse transcribed). Profiling relied on immunoSEQ multiplex PCR, and the TCRdb table lists in-frame clones only, not all of them. Here the sample spans roughly 700,000 clones, around an eighth being singletons. In regard to this clone: The antigen is undetermined.

Study-wide results and caveats: All four CD4+ subsets of Type 1 diabetes patients contained TCRB CDR3s that were moderately but significantly shorter.

The rearrangement links TRBV4-1 to TRBJ1-5; tentatively, D is TRBD1 (5 bases). The sequence was collected from a man aged 18 to 30 with type 1 diabetes. The sequenced sample consisted of naive CD4+ T cells from blood. DNA of the CDR3: TGCGCCAGCAGCCAAGCAGGGTCCGCCGGCAATCAGCCCCAGCATTTT. Translation: CASSQAGSAGNQPQHF.